These T cell receptor beta chains were read from a single sample in a study of neurological immune-mediated disorders. TCRdb re-derived calls from the 5' RACE reads in MiXCR, one entry per CDR3 protein. The sample carries more than 40,000 distinct CDR3 sequences, 2.5% to 3.5% recorded once. Sequencing was done on a sample of PBMCs. The receptors were gathered from a woman in her fifties or sixties with multiple sclerosis. The CDR3 runs from the conserved cysteine through the conserved F or W. Fields, in order: clone size, J gene, D gene, V gene, CDR3 protein, CDR3 DNA. D genes are given only for firm matches. Clone size is not always given. Where it is, it says once, few, many or a class for expanded clones.

many	TRBJ2-7	TRBD2	TRBV25-1	CASSNRGLAGVYEQYF	TGTGCCAGCAGTAATAGGGGACTAGCGGGAGTCTACGAGCAGTACTTC
many	TRBJ2-2	TRBD2	TRBV12-3/TRBV12-4	CASSPPGGGELFF	TGTGCCAGCAGTCCTCCGGGGGGCGGGGAGCTGTTTTTT
many	TRBJ2-6	.	TRBV20-1	CSARDDGRGSGANVLTF	TGCAGTGCTAGAGATGATGGAAGGGGGTCTGGGGCCAACGTCCTGACTTTC
many	TRBJ2-5	.	TRBV12-3/TRBV12-4	CASSTATARLYQETQYF	TGTGCCAGCAGTACGGCGACAGCACGTTTGTACCAAGAGACCCAGTACTTC
many	TRBJ2-5	.	TRBV20-1	CSAREPRGAGETQYF	TGCAGTGCTAGAGAGCCCAGGGGGGCTGGGGAGACCCAGTACTTC
many	TRBJ2-2	TRBD2	TRBV5-1	CASSLGLAETGELFF	TGCGCCAGCAGCCTAGGACTAGCAGAGACCGGGGAGCTGTTTTTT
many	TRBJ1-4	.	TRBV20-1	CSAPTRTGTLGREKLFF	TGCAGTGCCCCTACTAGAACGGGCACGCTTGGACGTGAAAAACTGTTTTTT
many	TRBJ2-1	TRBD2	TRBV4-1	CASSHPSGGKKVMSNEQFF	TGCGCCAGCAGCCACCCTAGCGGGGGCAAAAAGGTTATGAGCAATGAGCAGTTCTTC
many	TRBJ2-1	TRBD1	TRBV7-8	CASGRDRANEQFF	TGTGCCAGCGGAAGAGACAGGGCCAATGAGCAGTTCTTC
many	TRBJ1-4	.	TRBV20-1	CSAVRGEKLFF	TGCAGTGCCGTAAGGGGAGAAAAACTGTTTTTT
many	TRBJ2-1	.	TRBV20-1	CSAREAGNNEQFF	TGCAGTGCTAGGGAGGCGGGGAACAATGAGCAGTTCTTC
many	TRBJ2-3	TRBD2	TRBV20-1	CSARTTSGRDTQYF	TGCAGTGCTAGAACGACTAGCGGGAGAGATACGCAGTATTTT
many	TRBJ2-1	.	TRBV6-1	CASSERGPFSSYNEQFF	TGTGCCAGCAGTGAGCGGGGGCCGTTTAGCTCCTACAATGAGCAGTTCTTC
many	TRBJ2-1	.	TRBV7-9	CAGASSYNEQFF	TGTGCCGGAGCTAGCTCCTACAATGAGCAGTTCTTC
many	TRBJ2-1	.	TRBV5-5	CASSLGVGVGEQFF	TGTGCCAGCAGCTTGGGTGTGGGGGTGGGTGAGCAGTTCTTC
.	TRBJ2-3	TRBD1	TRBV6-1	CASIRGLSTDTQYF	TGTGCCAGCATCAGGGGGCTTAGCACAGATACGCAGTATTTT
many	TRBJ2-7	.	TRBV3-1	CASSHLDREEQYF	TGTGCCAGCAGCCACCTGGACAGAGAAGAGCAGTACTTC
many	TRBJ2-7	TRBD2	TRBV30	CAWSVQSSGAYEQYF	TGTGCCTGGAGTGTACAGTCTAGCGGGGCCTACGAGCAGTACTTC
many	TRBJ2-1	.	TRBV5-1	CASSLDRIYNEQFF	TGCGCCAGCAGCTTGGATCGGATCTACAATGAGCAGTTCTTC
many	TRBJ1-2	.	TRBV5-1	CASSGDVNYGYTF	TGCGCCAGCAGCGGGGACGTTAACTATGGCTACACCTTC
many	TRBJ1-1	.	TRBV7-6	CASSLAGGGNTEAFF	TGTGCCAGCAGCTTAGCGGGGGGCGGGAACACTGAAGCTTTCTTT
many	TRBJ2-1	TRBD2	TRBV7-2	CASSLGATSGVYNEQFF	TGTGCCAGCAGCTTAGGGGCGACTAGCGGGGTTTACAATGAGCAGTTCTTC
many	TRBJ2-4	TRBD1	TRBV12-3/TRBV12-4	CASSFETGIRNIQYF	TGTGCCAGCAGTTTCGAGACAGGGATACGGAACATTCAGTACTTC
many	TRBJ2-2	.	TRBV9	CASSVGGTGELFF	TGTGCCAGCAGCGTAGGTGGCACCGGGGAGCTGTTTTTT
many	TRBJ1-4	TRBD1	TRBV5-1	CASSPSTGNEKLFF	TGCGCCAGCAGCCCGTCGACAGGGAATGAAAAACTGTTTTTT
many	TRBJ2-7	TRBD2	TRBV20-1	CSASSLAGYEQYF	TGCAGTGCTAGTTCGCTAGCGGGCTACGAGCAGTACTTC
many	TRBJ2-7	TRBD1	TRBV5-1	CASSETGGPLDEQYF	TGCGCCAGCAGCGAGACAGGGGGCCCGTTGGACGAGCAGTACTTC
many	TRBJ1-1	.	TRBV7-2	CASSLAAGGWELNTEAFF	TGTGCCAGCAGCTTAGCGGCCGGGGGTTGGGAGTTGAACACTGAAGCTTTCTTT
many	TRBJ2-1	TRBD2	TRBV9	CASSVVASGGVRDEQFF	TGTGCCAGCAGCGTAGTGGCTAGCGGGGGGGTCCGAGATGAGCAGTTCTTC
many	TRBJ2-7	.	TRBV7-2	CASSLSVTTTYEQYF	TGTGCCAGCAGCTTATCCGTGACAACGACCTACGAGCAGTACTTC
many	TRBJ2-4	.	TRBV5-6	CASSLRMRGQAKNIQYF	TGTGCCAGCAGCTTGAGGATGAGGGGCCAAGCCAAAAACATTCAGTACTTC
many	TRBJ2-2	.	TRBV5-6	CASLGGLRTGELFF	TGTGCCAGTCTTGGGGGTTTGAGGACCGGGGAGCTGTTTTTT
many	TRBJ2-5	TRBD2	TRBV20-1	CSPLERGRGETQYF	TGCAGTCCGTTGGAGCGGGGGCGGGGGGAGACCCAGTACTTC
many	TRBJ2-7	.	TRBV12-3/TRBV12-4	CASSHSSYGHEQYF	TGTGCCAGCAGCCACTCGAGTTATGGCCACGAGCAGTACTTC
many	TRBJ2-3	TRBD2	TRBV5-1	CASREAGVADTQYF	TGCGCCAGCAGGGAAGCGGGAGTCGCAGATACGCAGTATTTT
many	TRBJ2-3	.	TRBV6-5	CASSYSVGTDTQYF	TGTGCCAGCAGTTACTCTGTGGGCACAGATACGCAGTATTTT
many	TRBJ1-2	.	TRBV7-2	CASSLVWQGEDGYTF	TGTGCCAGCAGCTTAGTGTGGCAGGGTGAGGATGGCTACACCTTC
many	TRBJ2-1	TRBD2	TRBV3-1	CASSQNGRAAEQFF	TGTGCCAGCAGCCAAAACGGGAGGGCCGCTGAGCAGTTCTTC
many	TRBJ1-1	.	TRBV7-9	CASSSVYRSPNTEAFF	TGTGCCAGCAGCTCCGTTTACAGGAGTCCGAACACTGAAGCTTTCTTT
many	TRBJ1-3	.	TRBV20-1	CSASKWTANSGNTIYF	TGCAGTGCTTCTAAATGGACAGCAAACTCTGGAAACACCATATATTTT
many	TRBJ2-1	TRBD2	TRBV9	CASSTGTSAFYEQFF	TGTGCCAGCAGTACCGGGACTAGCGCTTTCTATGAGCAGTTCTTC
many	TRBJ2-7	.	TRBV28	CASSGWVTYEQYF	TGTGCCAGCAGTGGGTGGGTTACCTACGAGCAGTACTTC
many	TRBJ2-3	.	TRBV12-3/TRBV12-4	CASSLRREDTQYF	TGTGCCAGCAGTCTGAGGAGGGAAGATACGCAGTATTTT
many	TRBJ2-5	.	TRBV3-1	CASSQDASQETQYF	TGTGCCAGCAGCCAAGATGCAAGCCAAGAGACCCAGTACTTC
many	TRBJ2-1	.	TRBV6-6	CASSWASYNEQFF	TGTGCCAGCAGTTGGGCCTCCTACAATGAGCAGTTCTTC